Listed here are 14 T cell receptor beta chains from one sample, sequenced in a study of T cell changes during pregnancy in multiple sclerosis. Clones were read by immunoSEQ multiplex PCR, and TCRdb kept only the in-frame ones, dropping some. The sample has 45,000 to 60,000 clones, around nine tenths seen once. The sample in question was CD4+ T cells from peripheral blood mononuclear cells, obtained before pregnancy. These receptors originate from a female donor with multiple sclerosis, enrolled in a pregnancy study.

The gene calls are TRBV6-1 and TRBJ2-4; TRBD2 might be the D (7 bases). This CDR3 is 16 amino acids long. V was pared by 2 bases and J by 3 bases, with 14 bases between. In germline, CDR1 is MNHNS, CDR2 SASEGT. As DNA, the CDR3 is TGTGCCAGCAGTGAACTTACTAGGGGGGGCAAAAACATTCAGTACTTC. Residues: CASSELTRGGKNIQYF.

This clone was counted only a few times. The chain has TRBV7-9 and TRBJ1-1; no clear D. The V gene lost 5 bases and the J gene lost 3 bases, with 22 bases spanning the gap. Germline-derived CDR1 and CDR2 are SEHNR and FQNEAQ (reference sequence). The CDR3 covers 17 residues. The CDR3 DNA is TGTGCCAGCAGCCCCGGGGTCTGGGCCCATGACGACACTGAAGCTTTCTTT. As protein: CASSPGVWAHDDTEAFF.

The V call is TRBV5-1, the J call TRBJ1-4; D possibly corresponds to TRBD1 (5 bases). Germline V gene data show CDR1 as SGHRS and CDR2 as YFSETQ. Trimming removed 3 bases from V and 0 bases from J, with 12 bases in between. This CDR3 is 16 amino acids long. This chain's CDR3 is CASSSGRVATNEKLFF. Written as DNA, the CDR3 is TGCGCCAGCAGCTCCGGCAGGGTAGCAACTAATGAAAAACTGTTTTTT.

This chain joins TRBV7-2 and TRBJ2-7; TRBD2 matches 11 bases. V was pared by 5 bases and J by 3 bases, with 3 bases of the junction left unmatched. CDR1 SGHTA and CDR2 FQGNSA come from the germline V gene. The CDR3 has 14 residues. Here the CDR3 reads CASSPSGGRYEQYF. Here the CDR3 DNA reads TGTGCCAGCAGCCCTAGCGGGGGGCGCTACGAGCAGTACTTC.

The genes are TRBV28 and TRBJ1-1; D gene uncertain. Germline CDR1 is MDHEN and CDR2 is SYDVKM. V was clipped by 5 bases and J by 0 bases, with 16 bases between them. This CDR3 is built from 16 residues. CDR3: CASSLPGRRMNTEAFF. The DNA for the CDR3 is TGTGCCAGCAGTCTCCCTGGGCGAAGAATGAACACTGAAGCTTTCTTT.

The J gene is TRBJ2-7, the V gene TRBV27; possible D gene TRBD2, 5 bases. There are 13 residues in the CDR3. Between the trimmed V and J ends, which lost 6 bases and 0 bases, there was a span of 9 bases. Germline CDR1 is MNHEY and CDR2 is SMNVEV (reference sequence). The CDR3 reads CASSGGTSYEQYF. CDR3 coding DNA: TGTGCCAGCAGCGGAGGCACCTCCTACGAGCAGTACTTC.

The gene calls are TRBV9 and TRBJ2-7; TRBD2 might be the D (6 bases). CDR1 and CDR2 from the germline V gene are SGDLS and YYNGEE. CDR3 length equals 15 residues. The V end was cut by 4 bases, the J end by 1 base, with 15 bases between. CDR3 nucleotides: TGTGCCAGCAGCAAACTAGCCTACTCATCCTACGAGCAGTACTTC. It is translated as CASSKLAYSSYEQYF.

The gene calls are TRBV19 and TRBJ2-1, with 12 bases identical to TRBD1. V lost 6 bases, J lost 3 bases, and 3 bases stayed unmatched. The CDR3 spans 15 residues. CDR1 and CDR2 (germline): LNHDA, SQIVND (reference sequence). The CDR3 reads CASRGQGAGYNEQFF. Written as DNA, the CDR3 is TGTGCCAGTAGGGGACAGGGGGCGGGCTACAATGAGCAGTTCTTC.

The CDR3 region has the DNA TGTGCCAGCAGCCAAGATACTAGCGGGGTTGTCTACAATGAGCAGTTCTTC. Translating gives CASSQDTSGVVYNEQFF. J is TRBJ2-1 and V is TRBV4-2; 10 bases align to TRBD2. In germline, CDR1 is LGHNA, CDR2 YNFKEQ. Unmatched junction bases numbered 5, after V lost 0 bases and J lost 3 bases. The CDR3 is made up of 17 amino acids.

This chain links TRBV11-2 with TRBJ2-1, with D possibly matching TRBD1 (6 bases). The germline CDR1 and CDR2 sequences are SGHAT and FQNNGV. This CDR3 contains 15 residues. The V end lost 2 bases, the J end lost 3 bases, and 11 bases lay between the germline ends. CDR3 loop: CASSLFGQSYNEQFF. DNA of the CDR3: TGTGCCAGCAGCTTATTTGGACAGAGCTACAATGAGCAGTTCTTC.

V and J are TRBV19 and TRBJ1-5, with no clear D. The CDR3 has 13 residues. Germline CDR1 reads LNHDA; CDR2 reads SQIVND (reference sequence). Trimming cost V 5 bases and J 7 bases, with 12 bases left between them. The CDR3 loop reads CASSVEGKQPQHF. CDR3 DNA: TGTGCCAGTAGTGTGGAGGGAAAGCAGCCCCAGCATTTT.

This clone has only one observation. The chain has TRBV27 and TRBJ2-1; D unresolved. V dropped 2 bases and J dropped 3 bases, with 11 bases sitting between them. The CDR3 sequence is 15 residues long. Per germline, CDR1 MNHEY and CDR2 SMNVEV (reference sequence). The chain's CDR3 is CASSLIARVYNEQFF. CDR3 nucleotide sequence: TGTGCCAGCAGTTTAATTGCTAGAGTCTACAATGAGCAGTTCTTC.

The V call is TRBV9, the J call TRBJ2-1; possibly TRBD2 for D (6 bases). This CDR3 has 15 residues. V was trimmed by 0 bases and J by 4 bases, leaving 11 bases between them. CDR1 is SGDLS, CDR2 YYNGEE, per germline. The CDR3 protein is CASSVAGESYNEQFF. For the CDR3, the DNA is TGTGCCAGCAGCGTAGCGGGAGAGTCTTACAATGAGCAGTTCTTC.

The V gene is TRBV5-4, the J gene TRBJ2-4; the D gene is possibly TRBD1 (8 bases). This CDR3 contains 16 residues. Per the germline V gene, CDR1 is SGHNT and CDR2 is YYREEE (reference sequence). V lost 3 bases, J lost 0 bases, and 13 bases lay in between. Here the CDR3 DNA reads TGTGCCAGCAGCTCCTACAGGGGGGGAGCCAAAAACATTCAGTACTTC. It specifies CASSSYRGGAKNIQYF.